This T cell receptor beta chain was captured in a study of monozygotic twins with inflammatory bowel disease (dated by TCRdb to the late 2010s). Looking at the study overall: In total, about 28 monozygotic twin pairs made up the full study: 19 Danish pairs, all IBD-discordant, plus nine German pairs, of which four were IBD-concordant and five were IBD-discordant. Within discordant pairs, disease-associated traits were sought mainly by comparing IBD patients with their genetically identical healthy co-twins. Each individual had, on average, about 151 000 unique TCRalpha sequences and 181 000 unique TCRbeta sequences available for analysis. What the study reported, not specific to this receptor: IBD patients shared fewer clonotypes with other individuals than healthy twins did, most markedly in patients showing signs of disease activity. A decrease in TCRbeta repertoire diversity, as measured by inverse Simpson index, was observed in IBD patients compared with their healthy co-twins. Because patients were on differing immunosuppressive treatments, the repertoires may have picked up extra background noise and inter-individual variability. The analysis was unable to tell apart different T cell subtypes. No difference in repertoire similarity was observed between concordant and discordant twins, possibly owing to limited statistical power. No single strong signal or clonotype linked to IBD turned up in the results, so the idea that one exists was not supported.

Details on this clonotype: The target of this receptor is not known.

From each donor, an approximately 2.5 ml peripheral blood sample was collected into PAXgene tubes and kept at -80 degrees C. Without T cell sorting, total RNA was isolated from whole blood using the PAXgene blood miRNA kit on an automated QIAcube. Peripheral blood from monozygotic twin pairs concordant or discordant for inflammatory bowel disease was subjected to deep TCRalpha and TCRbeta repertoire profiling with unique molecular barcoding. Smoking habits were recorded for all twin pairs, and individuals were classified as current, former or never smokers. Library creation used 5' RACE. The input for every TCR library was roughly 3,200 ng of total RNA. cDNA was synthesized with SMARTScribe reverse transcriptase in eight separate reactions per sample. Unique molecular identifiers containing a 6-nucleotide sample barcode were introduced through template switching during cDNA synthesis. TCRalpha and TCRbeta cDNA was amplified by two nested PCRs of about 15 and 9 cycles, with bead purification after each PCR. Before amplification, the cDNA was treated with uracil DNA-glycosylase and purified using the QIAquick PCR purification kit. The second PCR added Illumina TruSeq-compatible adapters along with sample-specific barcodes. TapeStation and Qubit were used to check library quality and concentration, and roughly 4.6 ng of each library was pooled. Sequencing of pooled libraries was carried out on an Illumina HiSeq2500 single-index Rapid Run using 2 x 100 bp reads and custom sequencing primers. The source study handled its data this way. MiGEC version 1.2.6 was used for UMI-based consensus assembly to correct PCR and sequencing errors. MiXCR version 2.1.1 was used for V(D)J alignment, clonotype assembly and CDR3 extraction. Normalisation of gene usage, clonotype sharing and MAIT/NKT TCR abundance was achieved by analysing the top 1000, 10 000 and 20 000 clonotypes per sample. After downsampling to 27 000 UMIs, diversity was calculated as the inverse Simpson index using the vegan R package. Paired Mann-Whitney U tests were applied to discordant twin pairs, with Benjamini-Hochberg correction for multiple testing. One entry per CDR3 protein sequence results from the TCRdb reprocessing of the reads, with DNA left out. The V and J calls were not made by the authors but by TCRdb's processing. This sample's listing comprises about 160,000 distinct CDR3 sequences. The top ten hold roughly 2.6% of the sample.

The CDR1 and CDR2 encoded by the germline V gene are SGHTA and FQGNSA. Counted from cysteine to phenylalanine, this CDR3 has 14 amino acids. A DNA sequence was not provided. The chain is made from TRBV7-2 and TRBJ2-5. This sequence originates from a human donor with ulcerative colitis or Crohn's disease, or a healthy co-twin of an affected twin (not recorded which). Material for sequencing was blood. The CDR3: CASSLDLETETQYF.